This passage covers 18 T cell receptor beta chains from one sample sequenced in a study of OX40 agonist ivuxolimab in advanced cancers. The protocol used for the library was the immunoSEQ multiplex PCR assay. TCRdb stores this immuneACCESS table with in-frame sequences only. Part of the clones is absent; in the studies checked, under half of the shortfall reflects unresolved V genes, and no reason is known for the rest. The sample profile shows around 70,000 clones; roughly 82% of them were found once. Of the sample, 0.9% to 1.4% is held by the ten largest clones. Sample: CD4+ or CD8+ T cells sorted from blood, taken in a trial of the OX40 agonist ivuxolimab. The receptors were gathered from an adult with an advanced solid tumor such as melanoma, head and neck, liver or kidney cancer.

The V and J genes are TRBV4-3 and TRBJ2-7; D not resolved. CDR3 size: 13 residues. Germline V gene sequence: CDR1 LGHNA, CDR2 YSLEER. V lost 0 bases and J lost 4, with 7 bases in between. Here the CDR3 DNA reads TGCGCCAGCAGCCAAGAGTTGCCGTACGAGCAGTACTTC. It specifies CASSQELPYEQYF.

The V gene is TRBV27, the J gene TRBJ1-1; D perhaps matches TRBD1 (6 bases). The V gene lost 3 bases and the J gene lost 8 bases, with 7 bases spanning the gap. The CDR3 extends over 11 amino acids. Looked up from germline, CDR1 is MNHEY and CDR2 is SMNVEV (reference sequence). CDR3 nucleotide sequence: TGTGCCAGCAGTTTTAGGGGGGAAGCTTTCTTT. Translating it yields CASSFRGEAFF.

The V and J genes are TRBV6-1 and TRBJ2-5, with D perhaps given as TRBD1 or TRBD2 (5 bases each). The CDR3 has 15 amino acids. Trimming stripped 0 bases from V and 7 bases from J, with 15 bases between. Germline loops: CDR1 MNHNS, CDR2 SASEGT. CDR3 amino acids: CASSEAWRPGGTQYF. The CDR3 DNA sequence: TGTGCCAGCAGTGAAGCCTGGCGTCCTGGGGGGACCCAGTACTTC.

The V and J genes are TRBV2 and TRBJ1-2; D perhaps matches TRBD1 (5 bases). The germline CDR1 and CDR2 sequences are SNHLY and FYNNEI. V gave up 5 bases and J gave up 0 bases, with 10 bases separating them. CDR3 length: 14 amino acids. The CDR3 protein is CASSRQGPNYGYTF. CDR3 DNA: TGTGCCAGCAGTAGGCAGGGCCCTAACTATGGCTACACCTTC.

The chain joins TRBV11-2 to TRBJ1-1, with TRBD1 matching over 7 bases. Unmatched junction bases numbered 7, after V lost 4 bases and J lost 8 bases. The germline CDR1 and CDR2 sequences are SGHAT and FQNNGV. The CDR3 is made up of 13 amino acids. The CDR3 spells CASSYTGVIEAFF. DNA of the CDR3: TGTGCCAGCAGCTATACAGGGGTGATCGAAGCTTTCTTT.

This clone came up once. The J gene is TRBJ1-3, the V gene TRBV7-9; D is ambiguous. The CDR3 has 15 amino acids. In germline, CDR1 is SEHNR, CDR2 FQNEAQ (reference sequence). Trimming shortened V by 3 bases and J by 0 bases, and 9 bases separated the two germline ends. The CDR3 spells CASSLWVSSGNTIYF. DNA for the CDR3: TGTGCCAGCAGCTTGTGGGTATCCTCTGGAAACACCATATATTTT.

The chain employs TRBV7-2 and TRBJ1-4; 10 nucleotides align to TRBD1. Per germline, CDR1 SGHTA and CDR2 FQGNSA. With V trimmed by 1 base and J by 10 bases, 12 bases remained unmatched. The CDR3 covers 17 residues. The CDR3, as DNA: TGTGCCAGCAGCTTAGATAGCGCCGGGACAGGGGTGGGAAAACTGTTTTTT. Amino acids: CASSLDSAGTGVGKLFF.

This clone was picked up one time. The chain joins TRBV6-1 to TRBJ2-5; D possibly corresponds to TRBD2 (7 bases). The length of the CDR3 is 14 residues. CDR1 is MNHNS and CDR2 is SASEGT in the germline V gene. V lost 5 bases and J lost 5, with 15 bases in between. DNA for the CDR3: TGTGCCAGCAGTCCACAGGGAGGGGTGGAGACCCAGTACTTC. It codes for CASSPQGGVETQYF.

The genes are TRBV11-2 and TRBJ2-7; 8 bases match TRBD1. This CDR3 contains 19 residues. J lost 3 bases, V lost 2 bases, and 18 bases had no gene match. In germline, CDR1 is SGHAT, CDR2 FQNNGV. The CDR3, as DNA: TGTGCCAGCAGCTTAAGGGATAAGGATTGGGACAGGTTAAACTACGAGCAGTACTTC. It is translated as CASSLRDKDWDRLNYEQYF.

V gene TRBV7-6 combines with J gene TRBJ2-3; D perhaps matches TRBD2 (6 bases). Trimming removed 1 base at V and 3 bases at J, with 11 bases between. Germline lookup yields CDR1 SGHVS and CDR2 FNYEAQ. CDR3 length: 15 amino acids. CDR3 sequence: CASSLGAGRTDTQYF. The CDR3 DNA reads as TGTGCCAGCAGCTTAGGGGCGGGACGGACAGATACGCAGTATTTT.

This clone has only one observation. The chain joins TRBV18 to TRBJ2-7, with 11 positions matching TRBD2. Germline assignment: CDR1 KGHSH and CDR2 LQKENI. This CDR3 has 15 residues. With V trimmed by 6 bases and J by 5 bases, 9 bases remained unmatched. In DNA, the CDR3 is TGTGCCAGCTCCCCCACTAGCGGGGGTGATCACGAGCAGTACTTC. Amino acids: CASSPTSGGDHEQYF.

A word on this clone: Other DNA sequences from this sample encode an identical CDR3 as well. This rearrangement joins TRBV10-2 to TRBJ2-7; D possibly matches TRBD1 or TRBD2 (6 bases each). There are 16 residues in the CDR3. The germline V gene has CDR1 WSHSY and CDR2 SAAADI. The CDR3 here is CASEAGGGLSSYEQYF. In DNA, the CDR3 is TGCGCTAGCGAGGCAGGTGGGGGGCTGAGCTCCTACGAGCAGTACTTC.

This chain links TRBV6-5 with TRBJ1-4; 9 bases match TRBD1. CDR1 is MNHEY and CDR2 is SVGAGI in the germline V gene. This CDR3 is built from 13 residues. J gave up 8 bases and V 6 bases, and 4 bases lay outside the gene matches. CDR3 in DNA: TGTGCCAGCAGAGCCGGGACAGGGGAAAAACTGTTTTTT. Translation: CASRAGTGEKLFF.

In its sample, this clone was seen once. V gene TRBV5-1 combines with J gene TRBJ2-7, with TRBD1 matching 8 bases. This CDR3 region has 15 residues. Trimming took 2 bases from V and 0 from J; bases not matched to a gene: 4. The germline CDR1 and CDR2 sequences are SGHRS and YFSETQ. The CDR3 here is CASSFGQGSSYEQYF. CDR3 DNA: TGCGCCAGCAGCTTCGGACAGGGAAGCTCCTACGAGCAGTACTTC.

The J gene is TRBJ1-4, the V gene TRBV7-9; D gene unclear. CDR1 and CDR2 (germline): SEHNR, FQNEAQ (reference sequence). This CDR3 is built from 14 residues. V gave up 8 bases and J gave up 5 bases, with 15 bases separating them. The DNA of the CDR3 is TGTGCCAGCCTCGATAACCAAGGGAATGAAAAACTGTTTTTT. Translation gives CASLDNQGNEKLFF.

The chain joins TRBV4-3 to TRBJ2-1; 7 nucleotides agree with TRBD1. Losses at the gene ends were 6 bases for V and 5 bases for J; bases not matched to a gene: 10. The CDR3 spans 15 residues. The germline gives CDR1 LGHNA, CDR2 YSLEER. The CDR3 region has the DNA TGCGCCAGCAGTCGTCCAGGAGACAGGGACAATGAGCAGTTCTTC. This gives the protein CASSRPGDRDNEQFF.

The CDR3: CASSKGGTNTEAFF. CDR3 nucleotide sequence: TGTGCCAGTAGTAAAGGGGGTACGAACACTGAAGCTTTCTTT. The chain uses TRBV19 and TRBJ1-1; D is perhaps TRBD1 (6 bases). The V gene's germline CDR1 is LNHDA and CDR2 SQIVND (reference sequence). The CDR3 covers 14 residues. Trimming left V 4 bases short and J 1 base short, with 10 bases between.

CDR3 loop: CASSLERPGDEQFF. The CDR3 DNA is TGTGCCAGCAGTTTAGAGCGCCCGGGTGATGAGCAGTTCTTC. The chain couples TRBV27 to TRBJ2-1; no reliable D call. This CDR3 is 14 amino acids long. CDR1 MNHEY and CDR2 SMNVEV come from the germline V gene (reference sequence). V dropped 2 bases and J dropped 8 bases, with 13 bases sitting between them.